This T cell receptor (beta chain) was sequenced in a study of blood T cell repertoires in COVID-19. Turning to the study itself: The United States, Italy and Spain were the sources of the acute and convalescent COVID-19 samples. PBMCs, B-cell-depleted T cells, or T cells were the source of the cDNA or gDNA that made up the material.

In the authors' methods: How many nucleated cells were present was estimated from reference gene primer amplification. The data were produced by immunoSEQ multiplex PCR, yet TCRdb's version contains in-frame clones alone and is incomplete. V and J calls and clone size follow that table, whereas D and trimming were derived from the DNA. The sample lists over 65,000 clones; about 80% were seen once. V shed 3 bases and J shed 5 bases, with 11 bases lying between them. The CDR3 runs to 14 residues. Germline V CDR1 and CDR2: SNHLY, FYNNEI. Sequencing input: peripheral blood. The source is a woman between 35 and 50 years old with active or convalescent COVID-19. This chain uses TRBV2 with TRBJ1-5; a weak D match, TRBD1 (5 bases). CDR3 region: CASSEQGWDQPQHF. CDR3 DNA: TGTGCCAGCAGTGAGCAGGGTTGGGATCAGCCCCAGCATTTT.